This record concerns one T cell receptor beta chain sequence. The record originates from a study of beta chain features in type 1 diabetes. Sequencing targeted expressed TCRB transcripts, as all isolated RNA had been reverse transcribed. Using immunoSEQ multiplex PCR, the repertoire was profiled, and TCRdb retains in-frame clones only, with some absent. This table holds about 150,000 clones, roughly 8% found once. V shed 2 bases, J shed 8 bases, and the junction held 3 bases outside the gene matches. In germline, CDR1 is SGDLS, CDR2 YYNGEE. CDR3 size: 13 residues. The chain employs TRBV9 and TRBJ2-2; 7 bases align to TRBD2. The TCR was taken from a man aged 18 to 29 in good health. Input material: central memory CD4+ T cells from blood. CDR3 amino acids: CASSVFSGGELFF. DNA of the CDR3: TGTGCCAGCAGCGTTTTTAGCGGGGGGGAGCTGTTTTTT.